A single sample gave rise to the 8 T cell receptor beta chains below, sequenced in a study of T cell responses to AZD1222 COVID-19 vaccine. The protocol was immunoSEQ multiplex PCR, while the TCRdb copy is restricted to in-frame clones and leaves out a portion. This repertoire shows 85,000 to 90,000 clones, around 90% found once; its top ten account for about 2.2%. The specimen comprised peripheral blood, sampled on day 0 of AZD1222 vaccination. The source is an adult in good health.

This chain joins TRBV10-3 and TRBJ1-1; no firm D call. CDR1 and CDR2 from the germline V gene are ENHRY and SYGVKD. The CDR3 loop spans 13 amino acids. V was cut by 0 bases and J by 6 bases, with 8 bases left in between. The CDR3 reads CAISESNGSEAFF. The CDR3 DNA reads TGTGCCATCAGTGAGTCGAATGGGTCTGAAGCTTTCTTT.

The chain combines TRBV24-1 with TRBJ1-5, with 10 bases fitting TRBD1. The length of the CDR3 is 17 residues. Germline V CDR1 and CDR2: KGHDR, SFDVKD. V was clipped by 4 bases and J by 0 bases; unmatched bases: 5. The CDR3 bases are TGTGCCACCAGTGACGCCGGGACAGGGGTTAGCAATCAGCCCCAGCATTTT. It codes for CATSDAGTGVSNQPQHF.

V usage is TRBV14 and J usage is TRBJ2-1; D gene unclear. Germline CDR1 and CDR2: SGHDN and FVKESK. V dropped 4 bases and J dropped 6 bases, with 10 bases sitting between them. The CDR3 extends over 13 amino acids. CDR3 nucleotides: TGTGCCAGCAGCCCGCAGCCGGGCAATGAGCAGTTCTTC. Protein product: CASSPQPGNEQFF.

The chain couples TRBV3-1 (or the pseudogene TRBV3-2) to TRBJ1-2; 7 bases are a match to TRBD1. Germline CDR1 is LGHDT and CDR2 is YNNKEL (reference sequence). J lost 13 bases, V lost 0 bases, and 5 bases had no gene match. This CDR3 has 12 residues. CDR3 region: CASSQEGRGSTF. CDR3 nucleotide sequence: TGTGCCAGCAGCCAAGAGGGCAGGGGGTCCACCTTC.

The genes are TRBV30 and TRBJ1-4, with 8 bases matching TRBD1. Germline loops: CDR1 GTSNPN, CDR2 SVGIG (reference sequence). Losses at the gene ends were 3 bases for V and 0 bases for J; bases not matched to a gene: 3. The CDR3 loop spans 15 amino acids. CDR3 protein: CAWRAGGTTNEKLFF. DNA for the CDR3: TGTGCCTGGAGGGCAGGGGGCACAACTAATGAAAAACTGTTTTTT.

The rearrangement links TRBV3-1 (or the pseudogene TRBV3-2) to TRBJ2-3, with a weak D call TRBD1 (6 bases). CDR3 length equals 18 residues. CDR1 is LGHDT and CDR2 is YNNKEL in the germline V gene (reference sequence). Trimming left V 1 base short and J 1 base short, with 18 bases between. DNA of the CDR3: TGTGCCAGCAGCCAAGGTCACAGAACAGGGCGCGGCACAGATACGCAGTATTTT. Amino acid sequence: CASSQGHRTGRGTDTQYF.

This clone was recorded only once. J is TRBJ1-1 and V is TRBV5-4; D is perhaps TRBD1 (6 bases). V dropped 0 bases and J dropped 0 bases, with 12 bases sitting between them. The CDR3 contains 16 residues. Germline CDR1 reads SGHNT; CDR2 reads YYREEE (reference sequence). The CDR3 here is CASSLARTEMNTEAFF. The DNA of the CDR3 is TGTGCCAGCAGCTTGGCCAGGACAGAAATGAACACTGAAGCTTTCTTT. Using reference TRBV5-4 and TRBJ1-1 for the parts outside the CDR3, the full variable domain is ETGVTQSPTHLIKTRGQQVTLRCSSQSGHNTVSWYQQALGQGPQFIFQYYREEENGRGNFPPRFSGLQFPNYSSELNVNALELDDSALYLCASSLARTEMNTEAFFGQGTRLTVV.

The rearrangement joins TRBV7-2 to TRBJ2-7; 8 nucleotides agree with TRBD2. Trimming took 5 bases from V and 3 from J; bases not matched to a gene: 9. The CDR3 is 15 residues long. Per the germline V gene, CDR1 is SGHTA and CDR2 is FQGNSA. The CDR3 loop is CASSEQSGRFYEQYF. CDR3 DNA sequence: TGTGCCAGCAGCGAACAGAGCGGGAGATTCTACGAGCAGTACTTC. The whole variable domain, filled in from reference TRBV7-2 and TRBJ2-7, reads GAGVSQSPSNKVTEKGKDVELRCDPISGHTALYWYRQSLGQGLEFLIYFQGNSAPDKSGLPSDRFSAERTGGSVSTLTIQRTQQEDSAVYLCASSEQSGRFYEQYFGPGTRLTVT.